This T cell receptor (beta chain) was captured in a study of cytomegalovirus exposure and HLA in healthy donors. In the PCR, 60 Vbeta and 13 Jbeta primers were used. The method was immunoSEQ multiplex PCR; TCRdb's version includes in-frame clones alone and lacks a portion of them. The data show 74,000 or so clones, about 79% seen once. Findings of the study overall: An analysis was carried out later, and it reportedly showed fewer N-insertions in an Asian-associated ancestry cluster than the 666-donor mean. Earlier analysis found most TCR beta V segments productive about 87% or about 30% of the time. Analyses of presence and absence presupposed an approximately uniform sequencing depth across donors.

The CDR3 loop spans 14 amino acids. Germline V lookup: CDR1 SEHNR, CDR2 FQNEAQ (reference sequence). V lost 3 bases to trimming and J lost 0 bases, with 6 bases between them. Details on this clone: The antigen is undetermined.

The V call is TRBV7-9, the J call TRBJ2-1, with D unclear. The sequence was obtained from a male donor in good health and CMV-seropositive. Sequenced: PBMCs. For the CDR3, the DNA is TGTGCCAGCAGCTTTGAGTTCTCCTACAATGAGCAGTTCTTC. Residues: CASSFEFSYNEQFF.